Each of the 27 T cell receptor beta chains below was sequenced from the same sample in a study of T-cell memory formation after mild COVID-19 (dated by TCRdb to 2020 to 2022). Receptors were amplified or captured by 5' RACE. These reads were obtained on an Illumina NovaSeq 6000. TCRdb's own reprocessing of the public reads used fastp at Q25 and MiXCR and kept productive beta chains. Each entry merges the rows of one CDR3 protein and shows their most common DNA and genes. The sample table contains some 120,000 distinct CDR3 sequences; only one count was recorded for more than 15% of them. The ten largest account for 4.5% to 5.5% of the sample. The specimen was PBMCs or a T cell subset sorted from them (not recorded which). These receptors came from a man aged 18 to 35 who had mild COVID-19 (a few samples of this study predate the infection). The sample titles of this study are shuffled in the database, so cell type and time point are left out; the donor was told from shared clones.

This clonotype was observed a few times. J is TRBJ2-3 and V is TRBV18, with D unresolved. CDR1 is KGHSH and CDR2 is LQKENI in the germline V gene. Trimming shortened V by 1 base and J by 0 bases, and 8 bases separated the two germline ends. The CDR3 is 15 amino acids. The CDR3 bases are TGTGCCAGCTCACCACGCTGGGAAAGCACAGATACGCAGTATTTT. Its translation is CASSPRWESTDTQYF. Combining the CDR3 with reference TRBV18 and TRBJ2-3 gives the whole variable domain NAGVMQNPRHLVRRRGQEARLRCSPMKGHSHVYWYRQLPEEGLKFMVYLQKENIIDESGMPKERFSAEFPKEGPSILRIQQVVRGDSAAYFCASSPRWESTDTQYFGPGTRLTVL.

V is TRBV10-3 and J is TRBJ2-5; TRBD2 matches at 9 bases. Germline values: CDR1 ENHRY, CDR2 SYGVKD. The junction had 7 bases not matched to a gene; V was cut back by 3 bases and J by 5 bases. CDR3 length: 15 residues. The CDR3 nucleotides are TGTGCCATCAGTGATCCTAGCGGGACGGGGGAGACCCAGTACTTC. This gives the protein CAISDPSGTGETQYF.

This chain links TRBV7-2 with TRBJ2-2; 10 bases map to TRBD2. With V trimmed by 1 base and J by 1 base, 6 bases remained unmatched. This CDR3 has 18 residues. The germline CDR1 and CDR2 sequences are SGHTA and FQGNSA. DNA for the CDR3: TGTGCCAGCAGCTTAGAGAGTAGCGGGGGGCTGAACACCGGGGAGCTGTTTTTT. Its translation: CASSLESSGGLNTGELFF.

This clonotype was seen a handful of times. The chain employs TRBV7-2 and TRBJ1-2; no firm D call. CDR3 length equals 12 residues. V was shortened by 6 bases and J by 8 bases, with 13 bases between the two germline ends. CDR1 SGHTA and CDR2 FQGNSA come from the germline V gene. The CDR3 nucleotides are TGTGCCAGCAGTCGGCAGCCGTCGGGCTACACCTTC. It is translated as CASSRQPSGYTF.

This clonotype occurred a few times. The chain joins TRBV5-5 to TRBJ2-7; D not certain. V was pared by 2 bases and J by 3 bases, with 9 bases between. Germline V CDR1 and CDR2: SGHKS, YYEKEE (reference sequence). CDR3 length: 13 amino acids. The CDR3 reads CASSFQTGYEQYV. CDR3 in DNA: TGTGCCAGCAGCTTCCAAACGGGCTACGAGCAGTACGTC.

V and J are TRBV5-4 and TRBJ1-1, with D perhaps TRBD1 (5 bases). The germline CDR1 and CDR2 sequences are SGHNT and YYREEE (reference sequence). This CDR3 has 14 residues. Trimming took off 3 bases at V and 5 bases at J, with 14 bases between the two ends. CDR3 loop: CASSSGLQATEAFF. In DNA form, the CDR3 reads TGTGCCAGCAGCTCGGGACTTCAGGCTACTGAAGCTTTCTTT.

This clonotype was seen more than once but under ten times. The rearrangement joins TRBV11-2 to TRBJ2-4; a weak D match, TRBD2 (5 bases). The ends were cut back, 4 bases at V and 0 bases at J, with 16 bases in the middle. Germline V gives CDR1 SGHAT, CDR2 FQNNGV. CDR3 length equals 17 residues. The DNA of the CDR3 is TGTGCCAGCAGCTCCCCTCCGGGGAATATAGCCAAAAACATTCAGTACTTC. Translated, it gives CASSSPPGNIAKNIQYF.

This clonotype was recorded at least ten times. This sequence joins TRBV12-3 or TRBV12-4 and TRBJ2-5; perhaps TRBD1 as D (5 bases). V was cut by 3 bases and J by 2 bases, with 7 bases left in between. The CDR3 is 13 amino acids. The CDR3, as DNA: TGTGCCAGCAGTTTTCGACAGCAAGAGACCCAGTACTTC. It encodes CASSFRQQETQYF.

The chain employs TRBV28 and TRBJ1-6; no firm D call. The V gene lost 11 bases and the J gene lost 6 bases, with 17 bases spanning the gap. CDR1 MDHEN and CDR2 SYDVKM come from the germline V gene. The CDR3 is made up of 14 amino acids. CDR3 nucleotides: TGTGCCGGCTGCGATACGGGGAGTAATTCACCCCTCCACTTT. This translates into CAGCDTGSNSPLHF.

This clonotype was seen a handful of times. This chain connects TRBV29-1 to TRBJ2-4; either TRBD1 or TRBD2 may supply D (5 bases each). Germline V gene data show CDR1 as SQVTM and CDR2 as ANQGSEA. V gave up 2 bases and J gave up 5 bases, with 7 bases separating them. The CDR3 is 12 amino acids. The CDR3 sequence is CSVERGENIQYF. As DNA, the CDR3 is TGCAGCGTTGAAAGAGGGGAAAACATTCAGTACTTC.

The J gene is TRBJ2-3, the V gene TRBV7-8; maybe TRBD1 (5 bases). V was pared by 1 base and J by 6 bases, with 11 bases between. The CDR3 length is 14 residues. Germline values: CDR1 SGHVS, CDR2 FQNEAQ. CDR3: CASSLGRDEDTQYF. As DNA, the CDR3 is TGTGCCAGCAGCTTAGGCAGGGATGAGGATACGCAGTATTTT.

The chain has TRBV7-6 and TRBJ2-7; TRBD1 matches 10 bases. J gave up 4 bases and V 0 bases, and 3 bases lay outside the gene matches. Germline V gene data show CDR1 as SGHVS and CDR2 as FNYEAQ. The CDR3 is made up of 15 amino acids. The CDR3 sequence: CASSLAGTGDYEQYF. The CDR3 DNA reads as TGTGCCAGCAGCTTAGCGGGGACAGGGGATTACGAGCAGTACTTC.

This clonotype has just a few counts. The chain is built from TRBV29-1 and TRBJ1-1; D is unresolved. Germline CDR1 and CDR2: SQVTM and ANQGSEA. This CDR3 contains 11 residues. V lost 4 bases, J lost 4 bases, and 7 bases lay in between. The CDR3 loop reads CSVVWSTEAFF. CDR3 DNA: TGCAGCGTTGTCTGGTCCACTGAAGCTTTCTTT.

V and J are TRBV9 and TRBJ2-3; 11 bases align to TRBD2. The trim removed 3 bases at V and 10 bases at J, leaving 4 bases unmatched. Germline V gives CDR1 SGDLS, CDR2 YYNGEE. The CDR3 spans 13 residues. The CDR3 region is CASSGLAGSSQYF. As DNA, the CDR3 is TGTGCCAGCAGCGGACTAGCGGGGAGTTCGCAGTATTTT.

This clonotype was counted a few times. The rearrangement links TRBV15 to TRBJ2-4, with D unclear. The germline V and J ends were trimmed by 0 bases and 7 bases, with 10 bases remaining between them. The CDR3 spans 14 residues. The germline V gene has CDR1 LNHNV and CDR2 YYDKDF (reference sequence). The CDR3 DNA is TGTGCCACCAGCAGAGATCCAGAAAGCAACATTCAGTACTTC. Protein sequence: CATSRDPESNIQYF.

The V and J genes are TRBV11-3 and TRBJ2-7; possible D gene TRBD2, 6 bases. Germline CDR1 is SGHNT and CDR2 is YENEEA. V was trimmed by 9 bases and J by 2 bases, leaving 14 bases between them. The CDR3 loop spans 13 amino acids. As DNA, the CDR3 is TGTGCCAGTCCCGGGGGAGAGCCCTACGAGCAGTACTTC. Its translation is CASPGGEPYEQYF. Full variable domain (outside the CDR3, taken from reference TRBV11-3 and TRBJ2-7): EAGVVQSPRYKIIEKKQPVAFWCNPISGHNTLYWYLQNLGQGPELLIRYENEEAVDDSQLPKDRFSAERLKGVDSTLKIQPAELGDSAVYLCASPGGEPYEQYFGPGTRLTVT.

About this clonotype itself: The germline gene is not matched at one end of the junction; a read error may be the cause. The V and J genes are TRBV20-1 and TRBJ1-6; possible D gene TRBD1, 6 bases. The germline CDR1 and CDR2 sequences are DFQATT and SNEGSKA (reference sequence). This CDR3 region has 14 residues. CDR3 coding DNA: TGCAGTGCCCTAGTCGGACAGTATAATTCACACCTCCACTTT. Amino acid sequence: CSALVGQYNSHLHF.

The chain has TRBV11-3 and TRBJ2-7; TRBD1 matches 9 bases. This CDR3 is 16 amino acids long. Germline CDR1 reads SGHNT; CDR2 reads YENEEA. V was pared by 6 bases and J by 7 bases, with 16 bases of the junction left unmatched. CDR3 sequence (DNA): TGTGCCAGCAGACCACCGCCGGGACAGGGTGGGGGGGAGCAGTACGTC. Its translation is CASRPPPGQGGGEQYV.

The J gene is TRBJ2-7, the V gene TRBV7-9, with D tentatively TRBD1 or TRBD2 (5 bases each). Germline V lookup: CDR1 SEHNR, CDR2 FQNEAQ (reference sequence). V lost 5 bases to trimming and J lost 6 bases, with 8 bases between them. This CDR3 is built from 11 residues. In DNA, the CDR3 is TGTGCCAGCAGCGGGGCGGGCGAGCAGTACTTC. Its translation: CASSGAGEQYF.

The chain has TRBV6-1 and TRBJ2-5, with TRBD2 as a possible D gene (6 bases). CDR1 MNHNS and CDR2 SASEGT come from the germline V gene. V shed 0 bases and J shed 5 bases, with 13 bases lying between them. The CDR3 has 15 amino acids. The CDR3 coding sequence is TGTGCCAGCAGTGAAGCCCAACTAGCAGGGGAGACCCAGTACTTC. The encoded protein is CASSEAQLAGETQYF.

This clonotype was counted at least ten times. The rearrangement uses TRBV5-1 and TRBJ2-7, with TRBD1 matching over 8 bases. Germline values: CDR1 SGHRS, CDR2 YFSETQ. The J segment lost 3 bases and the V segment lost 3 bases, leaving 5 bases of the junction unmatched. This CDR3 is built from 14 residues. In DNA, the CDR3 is TGCGCCAGCAGCTCCGGGACAGGAGTCTACGAGCAGTACTTC. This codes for CASSSGTGVYEQYF.

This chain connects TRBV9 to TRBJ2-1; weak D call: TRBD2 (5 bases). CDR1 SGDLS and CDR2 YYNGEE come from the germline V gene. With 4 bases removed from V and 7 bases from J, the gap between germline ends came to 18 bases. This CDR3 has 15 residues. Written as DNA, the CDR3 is TGTGCCAGCAGCCCTTCGGGGTCCCGGATGAATGAGCAGTTCTTC. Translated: CASSPSGSRMNEQFF.

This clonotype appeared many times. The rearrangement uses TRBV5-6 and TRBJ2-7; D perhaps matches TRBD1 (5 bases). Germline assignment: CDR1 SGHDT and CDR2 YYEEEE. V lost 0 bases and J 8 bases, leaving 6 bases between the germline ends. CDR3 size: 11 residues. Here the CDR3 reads CASSLDRKQYF. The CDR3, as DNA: TGTGCCAGCAGCTTGGACAGGAAGCAGTACTTC.

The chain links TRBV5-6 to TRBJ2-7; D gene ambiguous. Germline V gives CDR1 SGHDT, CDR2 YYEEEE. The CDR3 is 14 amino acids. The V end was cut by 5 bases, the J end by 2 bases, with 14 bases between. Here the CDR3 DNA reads TGTGCCAGCAGTCCCCTCGATAGGCCCTACGAGCAGTACTTC. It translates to CASSPLDRPYEQYF.

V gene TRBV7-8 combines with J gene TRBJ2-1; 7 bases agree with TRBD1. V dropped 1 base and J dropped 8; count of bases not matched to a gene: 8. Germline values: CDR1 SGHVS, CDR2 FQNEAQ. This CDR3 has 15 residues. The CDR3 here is CASSLERQGFHEQFF. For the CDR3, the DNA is TGTGCCAGCAGCTTAGAAAGACAGGGTTTCCATGAGCAGTTCTTC.

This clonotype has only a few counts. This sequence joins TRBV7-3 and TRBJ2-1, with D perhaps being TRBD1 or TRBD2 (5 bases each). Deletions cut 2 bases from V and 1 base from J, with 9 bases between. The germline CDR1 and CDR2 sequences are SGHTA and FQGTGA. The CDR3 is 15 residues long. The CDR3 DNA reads TGTGCCAGCAGCTTACAAGAGGGGTCCTACAATGAGCAGTTCTTC. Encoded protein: CASSLQEGSYNEQFF.

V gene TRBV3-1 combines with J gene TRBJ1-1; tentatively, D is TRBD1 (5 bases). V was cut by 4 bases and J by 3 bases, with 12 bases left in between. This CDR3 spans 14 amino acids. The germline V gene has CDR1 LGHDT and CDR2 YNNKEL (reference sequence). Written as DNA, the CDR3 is TGTGCCAGCAGCCGGGGACTTCGGGACACTGAAGCTTTCTTT. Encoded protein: CASSRGLRDTEAFF.